This TCR beta chain was identified in a study of cytomegalovirus exposure and HLA in healthy donors. Study summary: There were 65 million to 85 million unique TCRs (from HLA-typed donors) in an early data release.

Germline lookup yields CDR1 MNHEY and CDR2 SVGAGI. The CDR3 length is 11 residues. The ends were cut back, 2 bases at V and 15 bases at J, with 11 bases in the middle. Amplification used 60 Vbeta primers and 13 Jbeta primers. TCRdb's copy holds only in-frame clones and misses some; the assay was immunoSEQ multiplex PCR. The data hold about 190,000 clones, with 75% to 85% observed a single time. General study findings and limits: Per a prior analysis, the majority of TCR beta V segments were productive roughly 87% or roughly 30% of the time. DRB1 showed the most TCR associations and HLA-C the fewest in a later analysis, as rates varied by HLA locus.

As regards this clone: Antigen unknown.

The specimen sequenced was PBMCs. The TCR originated in a woman aged 18-30 years in good health and CMV-seropositive. The chain employs TRBV6-5 and TRBJ2-1, with D uncertain. The DNA for the CDR3 is TGTGCCAGCAGTTACAATGCTCGGTGGTTCTTC. It encodes CASSYNARWFF.